This T cell receptor (delta chain) is from a study of gamma-delta T cells after stem cell transplantation. This clone is medium-sized within its sample. TCRdb called clones anew from the RT-PCR reads with CATT. Altogether more than 2,500 delta-chain clones are present, 4% to 6% being singletons, with the ten largest covering 9.5% to 12%. The origin of this receptor is a human donor. It is not recorded whose cells these are; they may come from a transplant donor. Sequenced: gamma-delta T cells.

The CDR3 reads CALGETTGGYISPHTDKLIF. In DNA, the CDR3 is TGTGCTCTTGGGGAGACTACTGGGGGATATATTAGTCCCCACACCGATAAACTCATCTTT. This chain links TRDV1 with TRDJ1; 11 bases line up with TRDD3. V shed 3 bases, J shed 0 bases, and the junction held 15 bases outside the gene matches. There are 20 residues in the CDR3. Germline loops: CDR1 TSWWSYY, CDR2 QGS.